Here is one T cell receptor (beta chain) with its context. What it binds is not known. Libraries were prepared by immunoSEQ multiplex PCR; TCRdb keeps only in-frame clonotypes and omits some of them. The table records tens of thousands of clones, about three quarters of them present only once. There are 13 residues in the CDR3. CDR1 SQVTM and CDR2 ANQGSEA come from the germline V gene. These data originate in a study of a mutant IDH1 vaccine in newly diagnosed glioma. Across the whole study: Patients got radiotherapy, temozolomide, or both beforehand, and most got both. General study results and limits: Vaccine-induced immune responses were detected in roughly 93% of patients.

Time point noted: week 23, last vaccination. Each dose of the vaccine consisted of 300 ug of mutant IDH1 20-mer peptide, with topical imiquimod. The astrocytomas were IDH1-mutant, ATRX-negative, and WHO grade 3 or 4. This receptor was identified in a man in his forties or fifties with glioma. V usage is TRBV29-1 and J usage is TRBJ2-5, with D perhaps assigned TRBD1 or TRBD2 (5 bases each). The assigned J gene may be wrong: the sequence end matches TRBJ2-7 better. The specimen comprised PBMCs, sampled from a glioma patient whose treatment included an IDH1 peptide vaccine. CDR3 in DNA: TGCAGCGTGACCGGGGACGGAGTCTACGAGCAGTACTTC. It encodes CSVTGDGVYEQYF.